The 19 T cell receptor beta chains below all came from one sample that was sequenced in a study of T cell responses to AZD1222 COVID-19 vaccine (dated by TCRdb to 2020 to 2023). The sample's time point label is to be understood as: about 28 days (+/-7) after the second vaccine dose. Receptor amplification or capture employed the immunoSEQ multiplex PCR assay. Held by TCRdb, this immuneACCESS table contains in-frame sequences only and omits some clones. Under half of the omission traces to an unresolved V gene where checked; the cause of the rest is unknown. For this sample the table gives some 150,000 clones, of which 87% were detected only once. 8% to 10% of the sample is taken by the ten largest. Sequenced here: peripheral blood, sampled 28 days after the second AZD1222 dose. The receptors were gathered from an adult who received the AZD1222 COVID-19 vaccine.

The CDR3 DNA sequence: TGTGCCAGCAGCTTGGGACAGGGGGGCACAGATACGCAGTATTTT. This sequence encodes CASSLGQGGTDTQYF. The rearrangement joins TRBV7-2 to TRBJ2-3; 11 bases are shared with TRBD1. V gave up 3 bases and J gave up 1 base; unmatched junction bases: 0. CDR1 and CDR2 from the germline V gene are SGHTA and FQGNSA. This CDR3 has 15 amino acids. Full variable domain (rest looked up from reference TRBV7-2 and TRBJ2-3): GAGVSQSPSNKVTEKGKDVELRCDPISGHTALYWYRQSLGQGLEFLIYFQGNSAPDKSGLPSDRFSAERTGGSVSTLTIQRTQQEDSAVYLCASSLGQGGTDTQYFGPGTRLTVL.

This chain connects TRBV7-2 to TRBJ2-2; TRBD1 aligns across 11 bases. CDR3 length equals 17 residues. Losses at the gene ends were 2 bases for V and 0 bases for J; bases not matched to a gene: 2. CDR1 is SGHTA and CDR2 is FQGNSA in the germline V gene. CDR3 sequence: CASSLWGQGANTGELFF. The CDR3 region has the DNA TGTGCCAGCAGCTTATGGGGACAGGGGGCGAACACCGGGGAGCTGTTTTTT.

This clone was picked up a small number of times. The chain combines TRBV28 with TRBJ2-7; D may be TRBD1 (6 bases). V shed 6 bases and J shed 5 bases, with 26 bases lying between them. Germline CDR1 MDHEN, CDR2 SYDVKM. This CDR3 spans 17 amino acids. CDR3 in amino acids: CASSPPLDGGEDNEQYF. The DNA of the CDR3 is TGTGCCAGCAGCCCACCCCTGGATGGGGGCGAGGACAACGAGCAGTACTTC.

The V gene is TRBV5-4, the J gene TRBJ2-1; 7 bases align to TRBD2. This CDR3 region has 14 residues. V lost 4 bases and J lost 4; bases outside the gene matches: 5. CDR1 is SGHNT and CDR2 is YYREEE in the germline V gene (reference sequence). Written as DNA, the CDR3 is TGTGCCAGCAGCCCTGGCGGGGGATACAATGAGCAGTTCTTC. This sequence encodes CASSPGGGYNEQFF.

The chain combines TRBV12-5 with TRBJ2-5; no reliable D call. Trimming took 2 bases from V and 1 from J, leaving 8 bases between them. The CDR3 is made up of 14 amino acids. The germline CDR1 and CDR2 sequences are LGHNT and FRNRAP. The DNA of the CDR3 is TGTGCTAGTGGTTTGCGGGCAGCCCAAGAGACCCAGTACTTC. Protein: CASGLRAAQETQYF.

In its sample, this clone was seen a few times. CDR3 sequence reads: CASRPKIRLDRKEAFF. In DNA, the CDR3 is TGTGCCAGCAGACCTAAAATCAGACTGGACAGAAAGGAAGCTTTCTTT. The V gene is TRBV7-9, the J gene TRBJ1-1; a weak D match, TRBD1 (6 bases). The CDR3 is made up of 16 amino acids. The germline V gene encodes CDR1 SEHNR and CDR2 FQNEAQ (reference sequence). Trimming shortened V by 6 bases and J by 8 bases, and 25 bases separated the two germline ends.

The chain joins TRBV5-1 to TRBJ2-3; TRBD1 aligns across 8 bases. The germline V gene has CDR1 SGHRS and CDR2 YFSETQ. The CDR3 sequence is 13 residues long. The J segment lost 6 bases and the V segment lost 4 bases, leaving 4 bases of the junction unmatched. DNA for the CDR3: TGCGCCAGCAGCGGACAGGGTATGGATACGCAGTATTTT. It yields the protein CASSGQGMDTQYF.

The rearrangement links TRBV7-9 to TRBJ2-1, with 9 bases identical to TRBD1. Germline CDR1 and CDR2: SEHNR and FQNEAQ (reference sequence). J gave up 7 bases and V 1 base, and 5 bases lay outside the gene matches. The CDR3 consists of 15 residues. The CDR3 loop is CASSLVGTGSNEQFF. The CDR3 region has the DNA TGTGCCAGCAGCTTAGTTGGGACAGGGTCTAATGAGCAGTTCTTC.

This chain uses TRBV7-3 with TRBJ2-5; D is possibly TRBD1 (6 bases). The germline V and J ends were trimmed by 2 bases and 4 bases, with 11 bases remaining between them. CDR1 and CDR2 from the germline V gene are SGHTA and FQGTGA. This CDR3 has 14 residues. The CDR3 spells CASSLQGNGETQYF. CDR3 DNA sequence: TGTGCCAGCAGCTTACAGGGGAATGGAGAGACCCAGTACTTC. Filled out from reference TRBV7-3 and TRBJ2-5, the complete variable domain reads GAGVSQTPSNKVTEKGKYVELRCDPISGHTALYWYRQSLGQGPEFLIYFQGTGAADDSGLPNDRFFAVRPEGSVSTLKIQRTERGDSAVYLCASSLQGNGETQYFGPGTRLLVL.

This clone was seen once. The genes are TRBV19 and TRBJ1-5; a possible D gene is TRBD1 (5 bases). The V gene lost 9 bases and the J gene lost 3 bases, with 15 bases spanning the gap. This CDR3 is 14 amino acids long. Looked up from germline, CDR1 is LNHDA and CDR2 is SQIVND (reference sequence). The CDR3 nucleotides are TGTGCCAGCCGGGGCAGGATCCTCAATCAGCCCCAGCATTTT. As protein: CASRGRILNQPQHF.

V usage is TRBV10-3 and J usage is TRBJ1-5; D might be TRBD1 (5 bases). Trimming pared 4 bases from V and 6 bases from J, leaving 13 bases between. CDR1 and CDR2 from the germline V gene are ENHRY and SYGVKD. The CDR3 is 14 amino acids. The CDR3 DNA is TGTGCCATCAGTGGTCCGGGGCCAGGTCAGCCCCAGCATTTT. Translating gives CAISGPGPGQPQHF.

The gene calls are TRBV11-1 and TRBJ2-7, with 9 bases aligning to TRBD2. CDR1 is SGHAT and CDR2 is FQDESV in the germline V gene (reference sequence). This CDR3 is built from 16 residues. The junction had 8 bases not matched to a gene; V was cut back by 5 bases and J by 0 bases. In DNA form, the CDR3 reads TGTGCCAGCAGCCTCCCGACTAGCGGTTACTCCTACGAGCAGTACTTC. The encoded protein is CASSLPTSGYSYEQYF.

CDR3 protein: CASSLNGKGFNEQFF. DNA for the CDR3: TGTGCCAGCAGCTTAAATGGGAAGGGGTTCAATGAGCAGTTCTTC. The chain joins TRBV11-2 to TRBJ2-1; D perhaps matches TRBD1 (5 bases). Between the trimmed V and J ends, which lost 2 bases and 6 bases, there was a span of 14 bases. There are 15 residues in the CDR3. CDR1 SGHAT and CDR2 FQNNGV come from the germline V gene.

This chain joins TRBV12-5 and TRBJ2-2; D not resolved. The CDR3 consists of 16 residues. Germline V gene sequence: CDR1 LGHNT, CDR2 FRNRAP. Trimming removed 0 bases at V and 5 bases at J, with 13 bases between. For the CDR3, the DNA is TGTGCTAGTGGTTTGGTAGTAGGCGACTTGACCGGGGAGCTGTTTTTT. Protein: CASGLVVGDLTGELFF.

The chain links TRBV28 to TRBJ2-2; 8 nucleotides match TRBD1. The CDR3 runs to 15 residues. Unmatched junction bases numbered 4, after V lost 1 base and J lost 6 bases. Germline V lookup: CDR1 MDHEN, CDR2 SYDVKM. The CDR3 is CASSLSGTGAGELFF. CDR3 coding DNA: TGTGCCAGCAGTTTATCCGGGACAGGTGCCGGGGAGCTGTTTTTT.

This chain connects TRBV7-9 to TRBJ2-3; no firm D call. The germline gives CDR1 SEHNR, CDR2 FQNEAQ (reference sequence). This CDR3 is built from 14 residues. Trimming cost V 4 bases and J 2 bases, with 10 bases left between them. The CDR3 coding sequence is TGTGCCAGCAGCTCCTCGAACTACACAGATACGCAGTATTTT. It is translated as CASSSSNYTDTQYF.

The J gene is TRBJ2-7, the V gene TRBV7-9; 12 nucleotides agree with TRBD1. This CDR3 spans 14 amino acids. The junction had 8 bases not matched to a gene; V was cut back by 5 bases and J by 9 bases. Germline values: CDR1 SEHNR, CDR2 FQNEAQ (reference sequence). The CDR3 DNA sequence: TGTGCCAGCAGCCCGGGACAGGGGGCGGAGGGGCAGTACTTC. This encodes CASSPGQGAEGQYF.

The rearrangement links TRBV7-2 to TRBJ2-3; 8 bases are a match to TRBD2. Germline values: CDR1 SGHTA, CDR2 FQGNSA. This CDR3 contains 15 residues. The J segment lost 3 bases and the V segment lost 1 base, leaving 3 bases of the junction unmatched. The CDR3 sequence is CASSLDGRATDTQYF. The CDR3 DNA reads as TGTGCCAGCAGCTTAGACGGGAGGGCAACAGATACGCAGTATTTT.

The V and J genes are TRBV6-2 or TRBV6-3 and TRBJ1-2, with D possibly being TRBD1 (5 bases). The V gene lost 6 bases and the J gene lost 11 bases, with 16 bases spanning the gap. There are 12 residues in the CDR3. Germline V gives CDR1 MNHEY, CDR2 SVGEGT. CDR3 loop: CASSRPSGGYTF. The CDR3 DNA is TGTGCCAGCAGCCGTCCCTCCGGGGGGTACACCTTC.